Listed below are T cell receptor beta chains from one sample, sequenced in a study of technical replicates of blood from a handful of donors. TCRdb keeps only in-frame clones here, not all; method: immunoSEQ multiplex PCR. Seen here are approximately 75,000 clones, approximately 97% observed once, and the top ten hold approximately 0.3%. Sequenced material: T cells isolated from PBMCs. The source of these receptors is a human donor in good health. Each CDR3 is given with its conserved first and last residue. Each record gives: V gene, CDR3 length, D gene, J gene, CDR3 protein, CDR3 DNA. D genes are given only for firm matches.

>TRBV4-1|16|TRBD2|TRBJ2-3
CASSQTSGRGTDTQYF
TGCGCCAGCAGCCAAACTAGCGGGAGGGGCACAGATACGCAGTATTTT
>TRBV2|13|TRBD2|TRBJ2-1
CASIKREGNEQFF
TGTGCCAGCATCAAGCGGGAGGGCAATGAGCAGTTCTTC
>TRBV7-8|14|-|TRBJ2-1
CASKGDIAYNEQFF
TGTGCCAGTAAGGGGGACATCGCCTACAATGAGCAGTTCTTC
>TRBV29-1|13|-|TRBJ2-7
CSVRDGGEYEQYF
TGCAGCGTCCGAGACGGTGGAGAATACGAGCAGTACTTC
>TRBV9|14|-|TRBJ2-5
CASSVGAIGETQYF
TGTGCCAGCAGCGTAGGCGCAATTGGAGAGACCCAGTACTTC
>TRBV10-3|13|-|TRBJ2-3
CAISLQGSDTQYF
TGTGCCATCAGCCTACAGGGTTCAGATACGCAGTATTTT
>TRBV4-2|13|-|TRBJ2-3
CASSQELADTQYF
TGTGCCAGCAGCCAAGAACTCGCAGATACGCAGTATTTT
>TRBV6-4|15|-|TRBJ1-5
CASSQFDSPNQPQHF
TGTGCCAGCAGTCAATTCGACAGCCCGAATCAGCCCCAGCATTTT
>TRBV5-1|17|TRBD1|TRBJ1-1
CASSWLGGTGRGTEAFF
TGCGCCAGCAGCTGGTTGGGGGGGACAGGGAGAGGGACTGAAGCTTTCTTT
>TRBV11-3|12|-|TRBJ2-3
CASSLAGDTQYF
TGTGCCAGCAGCTTAGCCGGAGATACGCAGTATTTT
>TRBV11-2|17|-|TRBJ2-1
CASSIITLDWTLNEQFF
TGTGCCAGCAGCATTATAACTTTAGACTGGACTCTTAATGAGCAGTTCTTC
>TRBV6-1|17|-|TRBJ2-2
CASSAEVVLLNIGELFF
TGTGCCAGCAGTGCGGAGGTGGTACTATTGAATATAGGGGAGCTGTTTTTT